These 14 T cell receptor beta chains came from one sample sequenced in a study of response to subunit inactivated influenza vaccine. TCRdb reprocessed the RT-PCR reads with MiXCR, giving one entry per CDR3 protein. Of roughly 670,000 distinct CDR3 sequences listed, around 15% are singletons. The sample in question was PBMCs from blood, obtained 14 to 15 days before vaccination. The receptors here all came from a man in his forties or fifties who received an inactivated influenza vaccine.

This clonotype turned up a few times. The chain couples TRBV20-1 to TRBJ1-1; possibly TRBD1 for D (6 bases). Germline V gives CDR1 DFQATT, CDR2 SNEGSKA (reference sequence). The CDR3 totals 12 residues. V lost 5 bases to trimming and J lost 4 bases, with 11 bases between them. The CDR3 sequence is CSAAGGGTEAFF. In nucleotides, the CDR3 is TGCAGTGCTGCGGGGGGCGGCACTGAAGCTTTCTTT.

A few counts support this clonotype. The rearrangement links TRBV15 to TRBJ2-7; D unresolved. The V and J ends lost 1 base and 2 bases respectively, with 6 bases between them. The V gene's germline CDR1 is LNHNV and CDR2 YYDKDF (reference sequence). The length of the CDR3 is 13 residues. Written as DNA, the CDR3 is TGTGCCACCAGCAGAGTTACAACCTACGAGCAGTACTTC. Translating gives CATSRVTTYEQYF.

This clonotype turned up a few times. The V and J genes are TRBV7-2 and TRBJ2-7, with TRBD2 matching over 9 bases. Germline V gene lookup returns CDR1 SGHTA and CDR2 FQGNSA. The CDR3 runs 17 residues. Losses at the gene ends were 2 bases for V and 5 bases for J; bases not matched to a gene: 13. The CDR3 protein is CASSLLAGGPLGDEQYF. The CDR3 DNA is TGTGCCAGCAGCTTATTGGCGGGAGGGCCCCTAGGGGACGAGCAGTACTTC.

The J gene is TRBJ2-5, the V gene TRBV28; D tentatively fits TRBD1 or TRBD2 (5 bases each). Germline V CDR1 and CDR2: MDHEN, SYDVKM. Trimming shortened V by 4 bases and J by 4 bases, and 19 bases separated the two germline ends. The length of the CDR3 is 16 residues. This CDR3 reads CASSSRGGGRGETQYF. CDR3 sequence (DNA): TGTGCCAGCAGTTCCCGGGGTGGGGGAAGAGGAGAGACCCAGTACTTC.

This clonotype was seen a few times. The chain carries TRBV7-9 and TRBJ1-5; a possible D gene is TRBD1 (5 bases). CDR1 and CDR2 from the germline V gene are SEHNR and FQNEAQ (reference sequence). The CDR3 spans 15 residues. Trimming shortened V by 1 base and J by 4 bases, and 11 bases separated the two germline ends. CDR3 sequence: CASSLGAGRNQPQHF. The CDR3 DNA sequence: TGTGCCAGCAGCTTAGGGGCAGGGCGGAATCAGCCCCAGCATTTT.

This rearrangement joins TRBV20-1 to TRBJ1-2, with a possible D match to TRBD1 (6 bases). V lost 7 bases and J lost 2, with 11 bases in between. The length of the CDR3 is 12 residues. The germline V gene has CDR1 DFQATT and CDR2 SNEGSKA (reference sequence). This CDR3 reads CSVKDRNYGYTF. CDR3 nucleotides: TGCAGTGTCAAGGACAGAAACTATGGCTACACCTTC.

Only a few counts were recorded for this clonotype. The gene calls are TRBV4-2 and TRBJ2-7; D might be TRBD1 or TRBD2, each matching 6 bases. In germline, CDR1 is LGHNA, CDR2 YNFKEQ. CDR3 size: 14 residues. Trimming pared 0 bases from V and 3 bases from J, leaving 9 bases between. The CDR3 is CASSQDGGNYEQYF. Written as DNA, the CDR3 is TGTGCCAGCAGCCAAGACGGGGGCAACTACGAGCAGTACTTC.

CDR3 nucleotide sequence: TGCGCCAGCAGCCAAGACGTGAGGCGGGGGGAGTACACCGGGGAGCTGTTTTTT. It is translated as CASSQDVRRGEYTGELFF. The chain carries TRBV4-3 and TRBJ2-2; 8 bases are a match to TRBD2. Per the germline V gene, CDR1 is LGHNA and CDR2 is YSLEER. The V gene end was trimmed by 0 bases and the J gene end by 3 bases; junction bases not matched to a gene: 9. This CDR3 comprises 18 residues.

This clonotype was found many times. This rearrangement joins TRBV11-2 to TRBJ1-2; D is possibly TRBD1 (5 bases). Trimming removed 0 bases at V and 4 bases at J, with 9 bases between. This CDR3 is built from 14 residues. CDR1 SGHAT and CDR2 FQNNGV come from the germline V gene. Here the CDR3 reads CASSLDPGTYGYTF. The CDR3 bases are TGTGCCAGCAGCTTAGATCCCGGGACCTATGGCTACACCTTC.

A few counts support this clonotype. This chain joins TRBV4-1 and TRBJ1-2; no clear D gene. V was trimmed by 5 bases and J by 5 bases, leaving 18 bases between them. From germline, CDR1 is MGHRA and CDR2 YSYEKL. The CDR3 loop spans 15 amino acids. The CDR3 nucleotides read TGCGCCAGCAGCTCGCGCTACCCGGACGGATATGGCTACACCTTC. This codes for CASSSRYPDGYGYTF.

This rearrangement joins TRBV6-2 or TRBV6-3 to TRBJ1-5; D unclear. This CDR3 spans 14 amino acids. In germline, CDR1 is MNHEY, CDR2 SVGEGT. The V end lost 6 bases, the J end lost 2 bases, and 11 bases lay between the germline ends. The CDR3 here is CASSLHGGNQPQHF. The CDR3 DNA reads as TGTGCCAGCAGCTTACATGGCGGCAATCAGCCCCAGCATTTT.

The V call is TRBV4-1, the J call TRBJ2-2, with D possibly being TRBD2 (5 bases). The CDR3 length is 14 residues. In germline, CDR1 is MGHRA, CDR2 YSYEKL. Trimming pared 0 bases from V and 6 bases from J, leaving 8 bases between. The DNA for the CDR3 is TGCGCCAGCAGCCAAGACCCGGGGTCCGGGGAGCTGTTTTTT. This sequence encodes CASSQDPGSGELFF.

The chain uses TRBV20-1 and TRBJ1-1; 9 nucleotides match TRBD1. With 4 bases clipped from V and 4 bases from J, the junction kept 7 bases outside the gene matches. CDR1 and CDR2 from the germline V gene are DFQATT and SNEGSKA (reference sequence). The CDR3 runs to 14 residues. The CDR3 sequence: CSANTGDRATEAFF. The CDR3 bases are TGCAGTGCTAACACCGGGGACAGGGCCACTGAAGCTTTCTTT.

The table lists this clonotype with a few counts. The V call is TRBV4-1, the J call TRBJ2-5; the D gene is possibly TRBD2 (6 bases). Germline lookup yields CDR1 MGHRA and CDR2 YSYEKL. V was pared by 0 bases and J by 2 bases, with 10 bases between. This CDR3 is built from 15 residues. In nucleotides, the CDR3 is TGCGCCAGCAGCCAAGACCAACTAGCTCAAGAGACCCAGTACTTC. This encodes CASSQDQLAQETQYF.